The clone carrying this T cell receptor (beta chain) was counted a few times. Its antigen remains unknown. A unique molecular identifier was carried by every single TCR cDNA molecule. TCRdb called the 5' RACE reads again in MiXCR, with one record for every CDR3 protein. The sample includes 35,000 to 45,000 distinct CDR3 sequences, less than 5.5% of them seen just once. Looked up from germline, CDR1 is SNHLY and CDR2 is FYNNEI. V dropped 6 bases and J dropped 6; count of bases not matched to a gene: 10. This CDR3 comprises 14 residues. The sample is drawn from a study of spatial heterogeneity in lung cancer. Study details: More than eight raw reads, on average, carried each unique TCR and UMI combination. Study conclusions and caveats: Whereas they appeared in blood less at follow-up, ubiquitous expanded tumor TCRs appeared there more at resection.

Regarding time point: sample taken at primary tumor resection. The input material, whole RNA from tumor, nontumor lung or frozen PBMC, was sequenced unsorted. The sequence was obtained from a female donor with early-stage non-small cell lung cancer. J is TRBJ1-2 and V is TRBV2; 7 positions agree with TRBD1. The sample in question was PBMCs, obtained at surgery. CDR3 coding DNA: TGTGCCAGCAGCCAGACAGGGAGGGCGGATGGCTACACCTTC. It specifies CASSQTGRADGYTF. Filled out from reference TRBV2 and TRBJ1-2, the complete variable domain reads EPEVTQTPSHQVTQMGQEVILRCVPISNHLYFYWYRQILGQKVEFLVSFYNNEISEKSEIFDDQFSVERPDGSNFTLKIRSTKLEDSAMYFCASSQTGRADGYTFGSGTRLTVV.